These 30 T cell receptor beta chains share one sample of origin, sequenced in a study of PD-1 blockade in classical Hodgkin lymphoma. Each patient's relapse followed autologous stem cell transplantation, and brentuximab vedotin exposure varied. Assay: immunoSEQ multiplex PCR; the TCRdb copy retains only in-frame clones and omits some. The sample lists roughly 41,000 clones; 80% to 90% were seen once. The sequences come from peripheral blood mononuclear cells (PBMCs), collected before the second cycle of nivolumab. The receptors derive from a human donor with classical Hodgkin lymphoma.

This clone was found a few times. The V gene is TRBV5-1, the J gene TRBJ2-7; D not certain. Trimming took 0 bases from V and 3 from J, leaving 1 base between them. Germline V gene lookup returns CDR1 SGHRS and CDR2 YFSETQ. The CDR3 consists of 11 residues. This CDR3 reads CASSLDYEQYF. In nucleotides, the CDR3 is TGCGCCAGCAGCTTGGACTACGAGCAGTACTTC.

V usage is TRBV10-3 and J usage is TRBJ2-1; D remains unclear. The CDR3 runs to 11 residues. Germline CDR1 and CDR2: ENHRY and SYGVKD. V was clipped by 4 bases and J by 8 bases, with 6 bases between them. CDR3 DNA: TGTGCCATCAGTGGCCGGGATGAGCAGTTCTTC. Its translation is CAISGRDEQFF.

The chain links TRBV6-5 to TRBJ1-1, with TRBD1 matching over 7 bases. Germline V CDR1 and CDR2: MNHEY, SVGAGI. The CDR3 length is 15 residues. With V trimmed by 6 bases and J by 1 base, 8 bases remained unmatched. CDR3 DNA: TGTGCCAGCAGCAATACCGGGACAGAGAACACTGAAGCTTTCTTT. Protein product: CASSNTGTENTEAFF.

The chain combines TRBV10-1 with TRBJ2-3; D unresolved. This CDR3 comprises 15 residues. Trimming took off 8 bases at V and 0 bases at J, with 15 bases between the two ends. The V gene's germline CDR1 is WNHNN and CDR2 SYGVQD (reference sequence). The CDR3 DNA is TGCGCCAGCCCTGAGGCAGCAAGAAGCACAGATACGCAGTATTTT. Its protein product is CASPEAARSTDTQYF.

V usage is TRBV27 and J usage is TRBJ2-7; D is ambiguous. Germline values: CDR1 MNHEY, CDR2 SMNVEV (reference sequence). The CDR3 consists of 14 residues. V shed 2 bases and J shed 7 bases, with 15 bases lying between them. The CDR3 loop reads CASSLLGSSEEQYF. CDR3 nucleotide sequence: TGTGCCAGCAGTTTACTAGGTTCTTCAGAAGAGCAGTACTTC.

This chain joins TRBV13 and TRBJ2-7; 10 bases fit TRBD2. With V trimmed by 3 bases and J by 12 bases, 5 bases remained unmatched. The CDR3 covers 12 residues. The germline gives CDR1 PRHDT, CDR2 FYEKMQ (reference sequence). CDR3 amino acids: CASSFPGTSVYF. The DNA of the CDR3 is TGTGCCAGCAGCTTTCCTGGGACTAGCGTGTACTTC.

V gene TRBV5-4 combines with J gene TRBJ2-7; 12 bases are shared with TRBD2. The CDR3 spans 15 residues. J gave up 5 bases and V 2 bases, and 5 bases lay outside the gene matches. Germline V gene data show CDR1 as SGHNT and CDR2 as YYREEE (reference sequence). The CDR3 spells CASSLRTSGTDEQYF. For the CDR3, the DNA is TGTGCCAGCAGCTTAAGGACTAGCGGGACGGACGAGCAGTACTTC. The full variable domain, rest sourced from reference TRBV5-4 and TRBJ2-7, is ETGVTQSPTHLIKTRGQQVTLRCSSQSGHNTVSWYQQALGQGPQFIFQYYREEENGRGNFPPRFSGLQFPNYSSELNVNALELDDSALYLCASSLRTSGTDEQYFGPGTRLTVT.

The chain is built from TRBV7-3 and TRBJ2-1; TRBD2 agrees at 8 bases. Germline V gene data show CDR1 as SGHTA and CDR2 as FQGTGA. Trimming took 5 bases from V and 1 from J; bases not matched to a gene: 10. This CDR3 is 17 amino acids long. CDR3 protein: CASSPRARLASYNEQFF. The CDR3, as DNA: TGTGCCAGCAGCCCCAGAGCTAGACTAGCGTCCTACAATGAGCAGTTCTTC.

The V gene is TRBV7-9, the J gene TRBJ2-3; 10 bases align to TRBD2. In germline, CDR1 is SEHNR, CDR2 FQNEAQ (reference sequence). CDR3 length: 13 amino acids. V was pared by 10 bases and J by 5 bases, with 6 bases of the junction left unmatched. The CDR3 DNA is TGTGCCACCCCGAGCGGGAGGGAAGATACGCAGTATTTT. As protein: CATPSGREDTQYF.

This clone was recorded a few times. CDR3 in amino acids: CASSSRDLQAHF. As DNA, the CDR3 is TGTGCCAGCAGCTCCCGGGACCTACAGGCTCATTTT. The chain has TRBV7-9 and TRBJ1-5; TRBD1 is a possible D gene (5 bases). Germline CDR1 and CDR2: SEHNR and FQNEAQ (reference sequence). The CDR3 is made up of 12 amino acids. V dropped 4 bases and J dropped 16 bases, with 17 bases sitting between them.

This clone was seen a few times. The rearrangement uses TRBV27 and TRBJ2-7; D is uncertain. This CDR3 contains 15 residues. The V gene lost 0 bases and the J gene lost 2 bases, with 11 bases spanning the gap. Germline V gene data show CDR1 as MNHEY and CDR2 as SMNVEV (reference sequence). In DNA, the CDR3 is TGTGCCAGCAGTTTATCGTCCGGTCGGACCTACGAGCAGTACTTC. This sequence encodes CASSLSSGRTYEQYF.

J is TRBJ1-6 and V is TRBV27; D remains ambiguous. This CDR3 is built from 13 residues. Trimming cost V 7 bases and J 6 bases, with 10 bases left between them. Germline V CDR1 and CDR2: MNHEY, SMNVEV (reference sequence). CDR3 residues: CASKVSSNSPLHF. The CDR3 coding sequence is TGTGCCAGCAAGGTGTCGAGTAATTCACCCCTCCACTTT.

The chain combines TRBV25-1 with TRBJ1-4, with D perhaps TRBD1 (5 bases). V shed 1 base and J shed 8 bases, with 11 bases lying between them. Germline-derived CDR1 and CDR2 are MGHDK and SYGVNS. This CDR3 is built from 14 residues. The CDR3 spells CASSEFLRGEKLFF. The CDR3 nucleotides are TGTGCCAGCAGTGAATTCCTTCGGGGGGAAAAACTGTTTTTT.

The CDR3 region has the DNA TGTGCCAGCAGCCCCGTCAGACGCGACACAGATACGCAGTATTTT. This encodes CASSPVRRDTDTQYF. The chain recombines TRBV5-4 with TRBJ2-3; no definite D call. The CDR3 spans 15 residues. Trimming left V 4 bases short and J 2 bases short, with 14 bases between. Germline V gives CDR1 SGHNT, CDR2 YYREEE (reference sequence).

The chain uses TRBV6-1 and TRBJ2-3; a weak D match, TRBD2 (6 bases). There are 15 residues in the CDR3. The V end lost 6 bases, the J end lost 2 bases, and 15 bases lay between the germline ends. From germline, CDR1 is MNHNS and CDR2 SASEGT. DNA for the CDR3: TGTGCCAGCAGCCGGGACTTTTCCTACACAGATACGCAGTATTTT. Protein: CASSRDFSYTDTQYF.

The V and J genes are TRBV5-4 and TRBJ2-1; no reliable D call. CDR3 length: 13 amino acids. The germline V gene has CDR1 SGHNT and CDR2 YYREEE (reference sequence). The V and J ends lost 2 bases and 8 bases respectively, with 11 bases between them. This CDR3 is CASSFGPPYEQFF. The CDR3 coding sequence is TGTGCCAGCAGCTTTGGGCCTCCGTATGAGCAGTTCTTC. The variable domain in full, with the rest retrieved from reference TRBV5-4 and TRBJ2-1, is ETGVTQSPTHLIKTRGQQVTLRCSSQSGHNTVSWYQQALGQGPQFIFQYYREEENGRGNFPPRFSGLQFPNYSSELNVNALELDDSALYLCASSFGPPYEQFFGPGTRLTVL.

V is TRBV18 and J is TRBJ2-7; the match to TRBD2 covers 10 bases. Unmatched junction bases numbered 12, after V lost 0 bases and J lost 4 bases. The CDR3 runs 18 residues. From germline, CDR1 is KGHSH and CDR2 LQKENI. The CDR3 nucleotides are TGTGCCAGCTCACCACCGCAGAGGCTAGCGGGAGTAGGGTACGAGCAGTACTTC. It specifies CASSPPQRLAGVGYEQYF.

The chain combines TRBV11-2 with TRBJ2-5; D perhaps matches TRBD2 (5 bases). The CDR3 has 15 amino acids. CDR1 SGHAT and CDR2 FQNNGV come from the germline V gene. Trimming cost V 0 bases and J 2 bases, with 10 bases left between them. CDR3 loop: CASSLEEDPQETQYF. CDR3 DNA: TGTGCCAGCAGCTTAGAGGAGGACCCTCAAGAGACCCAGTACTTC.

The rearrangement links TRBV4-1 to TRBJ2-7; 7 bases line up with TRBD2. CDR1 MGHRA and CDR2 YSYEKL come from the germline V gene. This CDR3 is 15 amino acids long. V dropped 1 base and J dropped 2; count of bases not matched to a gene: 5. CDR3 residues: CASSQAGTTTYEQYF. CDR3 nucleotide sequence: TGCGCCAGCAGCCAAGCCGGGACTACTACCTACGAGCAGTACTTC.

J is TRBJ2-5 and V is TRBV14; 7 bases are shared with TRBD1. The DNA matches TRBJ2-7 better at its end, which makes the J call doubtful. This CDR3 is 17 amino acids long. The V gene's germline CDR1 is SGHDN and CDR2 FVKESK. DNA of the CDR3: TGTGCCAGCAGCCAAGATCGGGTTGACAGGGCATCCTACGAGCAGTACTTC. Amino acids: CASSQDRVDRASYEQYF.

This clone was picked up one time. This chain joins TRBV25-1 and TRBJ1-4, with unresolved D. Deletions cut 7 bases from V and 5 bases from J, with 20 bases between. From germline, CDR1 is MGHDK and CDR2 SYGVNS. The CDR3 consists of 16 residues. The CDR3 DNA sequence: TGTGCCAGCACTCCGGGTTCGGGCATTGGGAATGAAAAACTGTTTTTT. Protein product: CASTPGSGIGNEKLFF.

The V gene is TRBV6-6, the J gene TRBJ2-3; no firm D call. The CDR3 extends over 15 amino acids. V lost 0 bases to trimming and J lost 9 bases, with 16 bases between them. CDR1 and CDR2 (germline): MNHNY, SVGAGI (reference sequence). The CDR3 region is CASSYSGDKRQTQYF. The CDR3 nucleotides are TGTGCCAGCAGTTACTCAGGAGACAAAAGGCAAACGCAGTATTTT.

The chain employs TRBV13 and TRBJ2-2; tentatively, D is TRBD1 (6 bases). This CDR3 has 14 residues. Between the trimmed V and J ends, which lost 4 bases and 6 bases, there was a span of 12 bases. The germline V gene encodes CDR1 PRHDT and CDR2 FYEKMQ (reference sequence). In DNA form, the CDR3 reads TGTGCCAGCAGCTCCGGCAGGGGCCCCGGGGAGCTGTTTTTT. Translated, it gives CASSSGRGPGELFF.

V gene TRBV18 combines with J gene TRBJ2-3; possibly TRBD2 for D (5 bases). V was cut by 6 bases and J by 0 bases, with 10 bases left in between. Per germline, CDR1 KGHSH and CDR2 LQKENI. The CDR3 loop spans 14 amino acids. CDR3 sequence: CASSEGPSTDTQYF. CDR3 nucleotides: TGTGCCAGCTCTGAGGGTCCCAGCACAGATACGCAGTATTTT. The entire variable domain, with the rest obtained from reference TRBV18 and TRBJ2-3, is as follows: NAGVMQNPRHLVRRRGQEARLRCSPMKGHSHVYWYRQLPEEGLKFMVYLQKENIIDESGMPKERFSAEFPKEGPSILRIQQVVRGDSAAYFCASSEGPSTDTQYFGPGTRLTVL.

The chain has TRBV5-1 and TRBJ2-2; 7 bases are a match to TRBD2. V dropped 4 bases and J dropped 5; count of bases not matched to a gene: 8. This CDR3 spans 15 amino acids. Germline V gives CDR1 SGHRS, CDR2 YFSETQ. CDR3: CASSRGTITTGELFF. DNA of the CDR3: TGCGCCAGCAGCCGCGGGACTATAACAACCGGGGAGCTGTTTTTT.

J is TRBJ1-2 and V is TRBV11-2; maybe TRBD1 (5 bases). Germline loops: CDR1 SGHAT, CDR2 FQNNGV. The CDR3 has 16 residues. With 1 base removed from V and 4 bases from J, the gap between germline ends came to 16 bases. Written as DNA, the CDR3 is TGTGCCAGCAGCTTAGGGGGGGTACGCCCCGGCTATGGCTACACCTTC. It specifies CASSLGGVRPGYGYTF.

The chain joins TRBV2 to TRBJ1-1; D uncertain. CDR3 size: 12 residues. The germline V gene has CDR1 SNHLY and CDR2 FYNNEI. Trimming removed 10 bases at V and 4 bases at J, with 13 bases between. Here the CDR3 reads CAIKAEGTEAFF. CDR3 bases: TGTGCCATCAAGGCGGAGGGCACTGAAGCTTTCTTT.

By share of the sample, this clone is medium-sized. The CDR3 coding sequence is TGTGCCAGCAGCGTAGCTACTGGGACATATGCCTACGAGCAGTACTTC. It yields the protein CASSVATGTYAYEQYF. J is TRBJ2-7 and V is TRBV9, with D possibly being TRBD1 (6 bases). Germline assignment: CDR1 SGDLS and CDR2 YYNGEE. The CDR3 is made up of 16 amino acids. V lost 0 bases and J 2 bases, leaving 15 bases between the germline ends.

The genes are TRBV4-1 and TRBJ2-1; maybe TRBD2 (6 bases). Germline CDR1 and CDR2: MGHRA and YSYEKL. V was trimmed by 4 bases and J by 12 bases, leaving 13 bases between them. The CDR3 is 12 residues long. For the CDR3, the DNA is TGCGCCAGCAGCCCCCGGGACGGGGGGCAGTTCTTC. It specifies CASSPRDGGQFF.

This clone showed up just a few times. The V gene is TRBV5-1, the J gene TRBJ1-1, with 9 bases fitting TRBD1. Germline V gene lookup returns CDR1 SGHRS and CDR2 YFSETQ. CDR3 length: 13 residues. J lost 4 bases, V lost 5 bases, and 3 bases had no gene match. DNA of the CDR3: TGCGCCAGCAGACTGACAGGGGGCACTGAAGCTTTCTTT. It yields the protein CASRLTGGTEAFF.